The entry below describes one T cell receptor (beta chain). Its antigen is currently unknown. The sample originates from a study of OX40 agonist ivuxolimab in advanced cancers. For the study at large: The dose-escalation group included hepatocellular carcinoma, melanoma, renal cell carcinoma and head and neck cancer.

Assay: immunoSEQ multiplex PCR; the TCRdb copy retains only in-frame clones and omits some. The table records about 84,000 clones, more than 80% of them present only once. Study observations and caveats: What antigens the expanded peripheral T cells recognized was never established.

The CDR3 contains 14 residues. V was clipped by 7 bases and J by 1 base, with 13 bases between them. Germline-derived CDR1 and CDR2 are SNHLY and FYNNEI. The sample consisted of CD4+ or CD8+ T cells sorted from blood, taken in a trial of the OX40 agonist ivuxolimab. The chain carries TRBV2 and TRBJ1-1, with D perhaps matching TRBD1 (5 bases). The receptor comes from an adult with an advanced solid tumor such as melanoma, head and neck, liver or kidney cancer. The DNA for the CDR3 is TGTGCCAGCAAAAGAGGGGACGGGAACACTGAAGCTTTCTTT. As protein: CASKRGDGNTEAFF.